This is a list of T cell receptor beta chains from one sample in a study of T cell responses to AZD1222 COVID-19 vaccine. Generated by immunoSEQ multiplex PCR, the TCRdb table keeps only in-frame clones and is missing some. The sample holds approximately 60,000 clones, approximately 85% seen once. Here the sequenced sample was peripheral blood, taken on day 0 of MenACWY control vaccination. Source of these receptors: an adult in good health. Both conserved end residues are part of each CDR3. A D gene is named only where the DNA matches it firmly. The listing skips clone size in some rows; elsewhere it reads once, few, many or a size class.

d_gene	v_gene	abundance	j_gene	CDR3aa	CDR3nt
.	TRBV5-4	.	TRBJ1-1	CASSLMGVGTEAFF	TGTGCCAGCAGCTTGATGGGGGTTGGCACTGAAGCTTTCTTT
TRBD2	TRBV12-3/TRBV12-4	few	TRBJ2-7	CASSSGRDYEQYF	TGTGCCAGCAGCAGCGGGAGGGATTACGAGCAGTACTTC
.	TRBV3-1/TRBV3-2	once	TRBJ2-4	CASSHGKAKNIQYF	TGTGCCAGCAGCCATGGCAAAGCCAAAAACATTCAGTACTTC
TRBD2	TRBV10-3	.	TRBJ2-1	CAISGGIAGQLGNEQFF	TGTGCCATCAGTGGGGGGATAGCGGGACAATTGGGCAATGAGCAGTTCTTC
.	TRBV19	.	TRBJ1-2	CASSICRHLLNYGYTF	TGTGCCAGTAGTATCTGTCGTCACCTCCTTAACTATGGCTACACCTTC
TRBD2	TRBV19	.	TRBJ2-1	CASSIGLVGNNEQFF	TGTGCCAGTAGTATTGGACTAGTCGGAAACAATGAGCAGTTCTTC
.	TRBV4-2	.	TRBJ1-2	CASSVSGEGTRGYTF	TGTGCCAGCAGTGTCAGCGGAGAGGGTACGCGAGGCTACACCTTC
.	TRBV7-9	.	TRBJ1-2	CASSLSAGANYGYTF	TGTGCCAGCAGCTTATCTGCAGGGGCGAACTATGGCTACACCTTC
.	TRBV19	.	TRBJ1-5	CASSIGQLKNQPQHF	TGTGCCAGTAGTATTGGACAGCTAAAAAATCAGCCCCAGCATTTT
.	TRBV2	few	TRBJ2-7	CASSEGHSEQYF	TGTGCCAGCAGCGAAGGACATTCCGAGCAGTACTTC
.	TRBV19	few	TRBJ2-1	CASSIVIGFNEQFF	TGTGCCAGTAGTATCGTTATCGGCTTCAATGAGCAGTTCTTC
TRBD1	TRBV6-5	.	TRBJ1-2	CASSRQGYGYTF	TGTGCCAGCAGTAGACAGGGGTATGGCTACACCTTC
.	TRBV24-1	.	TRBJ2-7	CATSATGIVDEQYF	TGTGCCACCAGTGCCACAGGGATAGTCGACGAGCAGTACTTC
.	TRBV28	.	TRBJ2-5	CASKRAGAQETQYF	TGTGCCAGCAAGAGGGCGGGGGCCCAAGAGACCCAGTACTTC
.	TRBV5-1	.	TRBJ2-7	CASSLGGALSSYEQYF	TGCGCCAGCAGCTTGGGAGGGGCTTTGAGTTCCTACGAGCAGTACTTC
TRBD2	TRBV6-2/TRBV6-3	.	TRBJ2-3	CASSYSPQLGLAGAPDTQYF	TGTGCCAGCAGTTACTCCCCCCAACTTGGACTAGCGGGAGCCCCAGATACGCAGTATTTT
TRBD2	TRBV19	.	TRBJ2-3	CASSSGTNTDTQYF	TGTGCCAGTAGTAGCGGGACTAACACAGATACGCAGTATTTT
TRBD1	TRBV6-2/TRBV6-3	large	TRBJ2-1	CASSGGQGGVDEQFF	TGTGCCAGCAGTGGGGGACAGGGTGGAGTCGATGAGCAGTTCTTC
.	TRBV3-1/TRBV3-2	.	TRBJ2-4	CASSQGGAGKNIQYF	TGTGCCAGCAGCCAAGGCGGGGCAGGCAAAAACATTCAGTACTTC
TRBD1	TRBV29-1	.	TRBJ2-3	CSARDSSSTDTQYF	TGCAGCGCCCGGGACAGCTCTAGCACAGATACGCAGTATTTT
.	TRBV11-3	.	TRBJ2-3	CASSLAGRTDTQYF	TGTGCCAGCAGCTTAGCGGGCCGCACAGATACGCAGTATTTT
.	TRBV7-2	.	TRBJ2-3	CASNPGGSGRDTQYF	TGTGCCAGCAACCCAGGGGGGAGCGGGAGAGATACGCAGTATTTT
.	TRBV5-6	.	TRBJ2-2	CASSRRATGELFF	TGTGCCAGCAGTCGCCGGGCCACCGGGGAGCTGTTTTTT
TRBD1	TRBV6-5	.	TRBJ1-1	CASRSPDRGWSEAFF	TGTGCCAGCAGGTCCCCGGACAGGGGTTGGAGTGAAGCTTTCTTT
.	TRBV7-9	.	TRBJ1-2	CASSHEVDGHYGYTF	TGTGCCAGCAGCCACGAGGTAGACGGGCACTATGGCTACACCTTC
.	TRBV29-1	.	TRBJ1-1	CSVQGTANTEAFF	TGCAGCGTTCAGGGGACCGCGAACACTGAAGCTTTCTTT
.	TRBV6-5	.	TRBJ1-5	CASSWTGNQPQHF	TGTGCCAGCAGTTGGACAGGCAATCAGCCCCAGCATTTT
TRBD2	TRBV5-4	.	TRBJ2-7	CASSLRGGGRSYEQYF	TGTGCCAGCAGCTTGAGAGGTGGCGGGAGAAGCTACGAGCAGTACTTC
.	TRBV28	few	TRBJ1-5	CASLPVSYSNQPQHF	TGTGCCAGCCTCCCCGTATCGTATAGCAATCAGCCCCAGCATTTT
.	TRBV28	.	TRBJ1-2	CASELRPRPGHPLANYGYTF	TGTGCCAGCGAATTAAGACCCCGCCCGGGACACCCCTTAGCTAACTATGGCTACACCTTC
.	TRBV15	.	TRBJ1-1	CATKGGLNTEAFF	TGTGCCACCAAGGGAGGTCTGAACACTGAAGCTTTCTTT
TRBD1	TRBV19	.	TRBJ1-5	CASSILGTALRQPQHF	TGTGCCAGTAGTATTCTAGGGACAGCCCTTCGTCAGCCCCAGCATTTT
.	TRBV11-2	once	TRBJ2-7	CASSVDVEQYF	TGTGCCAGCAGCGTCGATGTCGAGCAGTACTTC
TRBD1	TRBV7-6	.	TRBJ1-4	CASSLIGTGNEKLFF	TGTGCCAGCAGCTTAATAGGGACAGGAAATGAAAAACTGTTTTTT
.	TRBV19	.	TRBJ2-1	CASRPAGIYNEQFF	TGTGCCAGTAGGCCCGCGGGAATTTACAATGAGCAGTTCTTC
.	TRBV6-5	.	TRBJ2-2	CASRIPGRGTGELFF	TGTGCCAGCAGGATCCCAGGAAGGGGGACCGGGGAGCTGTTTTTT
.	TRBV5-8	few	TRBJ1-6	CASSTRALHSPLHF	TGTGCCAGCAGCACCCGGGCCCTACATTCACCCCTCCACTTT
.	TRBV28	.	TRBJ1-6	CASSLANGNSPLHF	TGTGCCAGCAGTTTGGCTAACGGGAACTCACCCCTCCACTTT
.	TRBV7-9	.	TRBJ2-5	CASSLAQETQYF	TGTGCCAGCAGCTTAGCCCAAGAGACCCAGTACTTC
.	TRBV28	.	TRBJ2-7	CASSFGVTTSYEQYF	TGTGCCAGCAGTTTTGGGGTTACGACCTCCTACGAGCAGTACTTC
.	TRBV6-2/TRBV6-3	.	TRBJ2-7	CASSYTGYEQYF	TGTGCCAGCAGTTATACGGGATACGAGCAGTACTTC
.	TRBV6-5	.	TRBJ2-2	CASSYAPATGELFF	TGTGCCAGCAGTTACGCCCCGGCCACCGGGGAGCTGTTTTTT
.	TRBV30	once	TRBJ1-6	CAWSPGVGNSPLHF	TGTGCCTGGAGTCCGGGAGTCGGGAATTCACCCCTCCACTTT